This TCR beta chain was retrieved from a study of cytomegalovirus exposure and HLA in healthy donors. Only in-frame clones appear in the TCRdb table, and some are missing; sequencing was by immunoSEQ multiplex PCR. This sample carries fewer than 200,000 clones, approximately 96% of them seen once, and the ten largest clones take 0.89%. Per germline, CDR1 MNHEY and CDR2 SMNVEV (reference sequence). The CDR3 extends over 15 amino acids. V shed 6 bases and J 6 bases; nucleotides not matched to a gene: 13. This sequence was found in a woman in her late teens or twenties in good health and CMV-seronegative. The V call is TRBV27, the J call TRBJ1-2, with 7 bases aligning to TRBD1. The sequenced material came from PBMCs. The CDR3 nucleotides read TGTGCCAGCAGCCATAGACAGGGAGAATTAAATGGCTACACCTTC. Protein sequence: CASSHRQGELNGYTF.